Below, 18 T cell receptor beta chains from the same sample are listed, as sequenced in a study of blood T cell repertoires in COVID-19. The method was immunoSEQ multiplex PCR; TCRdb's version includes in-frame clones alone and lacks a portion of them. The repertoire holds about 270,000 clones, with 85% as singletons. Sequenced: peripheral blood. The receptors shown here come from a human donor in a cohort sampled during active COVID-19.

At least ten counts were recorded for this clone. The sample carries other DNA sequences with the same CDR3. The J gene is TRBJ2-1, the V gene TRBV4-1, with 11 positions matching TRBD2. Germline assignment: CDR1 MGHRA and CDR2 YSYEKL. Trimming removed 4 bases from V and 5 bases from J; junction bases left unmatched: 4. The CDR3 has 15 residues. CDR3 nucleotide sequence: TGCGCCAGCAGCCTCCGACTAGCGGGGAACAATGAGCAGTTCTTC. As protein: CASSLRLAGNNEQFF.

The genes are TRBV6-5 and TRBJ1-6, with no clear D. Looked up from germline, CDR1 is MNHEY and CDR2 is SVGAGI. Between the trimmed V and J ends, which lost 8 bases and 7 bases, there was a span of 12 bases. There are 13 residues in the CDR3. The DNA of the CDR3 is TGTGCCAGCCGGAGGGAGAGGAATTCACCCCTCCACTTT. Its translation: CASRRERNSPLHF.

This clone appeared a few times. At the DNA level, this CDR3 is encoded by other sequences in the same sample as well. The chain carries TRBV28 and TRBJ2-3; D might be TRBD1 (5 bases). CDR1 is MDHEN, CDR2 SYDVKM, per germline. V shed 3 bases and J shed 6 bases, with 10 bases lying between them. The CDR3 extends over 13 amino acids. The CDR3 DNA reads TGTGCCAGCAGTTTGGGGCCACTCGATACGCAGTATTTT. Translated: CASSLGPLDTQYF.

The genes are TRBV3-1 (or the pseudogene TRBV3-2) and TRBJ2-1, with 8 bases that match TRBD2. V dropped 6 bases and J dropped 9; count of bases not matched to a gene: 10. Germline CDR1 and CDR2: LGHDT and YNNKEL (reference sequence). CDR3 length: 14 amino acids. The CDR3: CASRGSGIRGEQFF. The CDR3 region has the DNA TGTGCCAGCAGGGGTAGCGGGATCAGGGGTGAGCAGTTCTTC.

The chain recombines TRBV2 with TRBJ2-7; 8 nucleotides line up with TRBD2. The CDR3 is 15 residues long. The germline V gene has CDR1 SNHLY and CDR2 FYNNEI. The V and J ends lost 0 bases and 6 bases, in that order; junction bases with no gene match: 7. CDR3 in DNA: TGTGCCAGCAGTGAAGCGCAGAGCGGGAGAACCGAGCAGTACTTC. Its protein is CASSEAQSGRTEQYF.

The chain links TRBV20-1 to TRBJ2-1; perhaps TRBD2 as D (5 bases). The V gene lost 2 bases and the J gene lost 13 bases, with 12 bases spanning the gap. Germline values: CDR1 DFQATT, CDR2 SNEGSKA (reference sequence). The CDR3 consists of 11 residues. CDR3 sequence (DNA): TGCAGTGCTAGAAAGGGAGACCGTCAGTTCTTC. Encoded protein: CSARKGDRQFF.

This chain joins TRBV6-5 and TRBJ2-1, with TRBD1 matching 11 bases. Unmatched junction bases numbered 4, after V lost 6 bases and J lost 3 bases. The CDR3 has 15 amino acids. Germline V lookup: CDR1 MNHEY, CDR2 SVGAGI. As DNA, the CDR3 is TGTGCCAGCAGAGGGACAGGGGGAGGCTACAATGAGCAGTTCTTC. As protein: CASRGTGGGYNEQFF.

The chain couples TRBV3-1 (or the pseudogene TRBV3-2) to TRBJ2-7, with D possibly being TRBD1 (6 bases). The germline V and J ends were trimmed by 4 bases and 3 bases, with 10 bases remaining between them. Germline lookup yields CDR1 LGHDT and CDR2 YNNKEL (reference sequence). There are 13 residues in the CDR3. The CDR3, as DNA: TGTGCCAGCAGCCCGGGACACCGCTACGAGCAGTACTTC. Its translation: CASSPGHRYEQYF.

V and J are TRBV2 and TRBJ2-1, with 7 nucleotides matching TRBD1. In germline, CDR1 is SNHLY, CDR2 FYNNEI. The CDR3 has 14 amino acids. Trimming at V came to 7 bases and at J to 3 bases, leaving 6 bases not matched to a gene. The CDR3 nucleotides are TGTGCCAGCATTGGACAGGCGCTCTACAATGAGCAGTTCTTC. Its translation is CASIGQALYNEQFF.

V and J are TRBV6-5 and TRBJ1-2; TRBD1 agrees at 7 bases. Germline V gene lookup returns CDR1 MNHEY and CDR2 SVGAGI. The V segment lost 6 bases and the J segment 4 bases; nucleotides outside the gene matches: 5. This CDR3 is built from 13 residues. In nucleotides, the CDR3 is TGTGCCAGCAGCAACCAGGGGGGCTATGGCTACACCTTC. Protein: CASSNQGGYGYTF.

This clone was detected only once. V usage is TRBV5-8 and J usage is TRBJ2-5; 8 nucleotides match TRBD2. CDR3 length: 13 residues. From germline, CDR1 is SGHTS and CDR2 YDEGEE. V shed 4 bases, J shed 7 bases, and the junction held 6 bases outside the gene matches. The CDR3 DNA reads TGTGCCAGCAGCCCTAGCGGGTCAAGGACCCAGTACTTC. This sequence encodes CASSPSGSRTQYF.

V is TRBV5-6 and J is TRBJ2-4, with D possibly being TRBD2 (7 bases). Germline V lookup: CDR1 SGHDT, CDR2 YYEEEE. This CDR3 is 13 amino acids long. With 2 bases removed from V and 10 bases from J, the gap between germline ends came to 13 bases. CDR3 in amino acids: CASSFGAGAIQYF. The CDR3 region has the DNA TGTGCCAGCAGCTTCGGGGCGGGGGCGATTCAGTACTTC.

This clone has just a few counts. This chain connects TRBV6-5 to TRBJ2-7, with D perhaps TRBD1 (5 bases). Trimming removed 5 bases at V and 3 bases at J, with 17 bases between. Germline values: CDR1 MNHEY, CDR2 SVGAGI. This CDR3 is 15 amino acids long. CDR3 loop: CASSPTRDSNYEQYF. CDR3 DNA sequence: TGTGCCAGCAGTCCCACCCGAGACAGCAACTACGAGCAGTACTTC.

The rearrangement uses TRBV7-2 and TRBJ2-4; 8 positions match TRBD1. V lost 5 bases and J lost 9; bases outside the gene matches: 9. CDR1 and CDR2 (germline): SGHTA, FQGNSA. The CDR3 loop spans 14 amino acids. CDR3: CASSQTQTGVIQYF. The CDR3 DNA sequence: TGTGCCAGCAGCCAGACACAGACAGGGGTCATTCAGTACTTC.

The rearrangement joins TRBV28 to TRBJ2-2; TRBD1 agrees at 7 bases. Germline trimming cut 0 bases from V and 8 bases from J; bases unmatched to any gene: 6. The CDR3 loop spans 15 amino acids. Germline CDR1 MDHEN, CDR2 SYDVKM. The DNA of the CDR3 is TGTGCCAGCAGTTTATGGCAGGGGGTCGGAGGGGAGCTGTTTTTT. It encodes CASSLWQGVGGELFF. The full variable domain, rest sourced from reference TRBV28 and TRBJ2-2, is DVKVTQSSRYLVKRTGEKVFLECVQDMDHENMFWYRQDPGLGLRLIYFSYDVKMKEKGDIPEGYSVSREKKERFSLILESASTNQTSMYLCASSLWQGVGGELFFGEGSRLTVL.

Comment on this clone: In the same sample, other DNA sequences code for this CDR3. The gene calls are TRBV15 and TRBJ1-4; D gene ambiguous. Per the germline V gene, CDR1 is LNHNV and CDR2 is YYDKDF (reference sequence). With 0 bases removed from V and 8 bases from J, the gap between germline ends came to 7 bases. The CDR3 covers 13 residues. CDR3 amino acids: CATSRDRREKLFF. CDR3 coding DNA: TGTGCCACCAGCAGAGATCGCAGGGAAAAACTGTTTTTT.

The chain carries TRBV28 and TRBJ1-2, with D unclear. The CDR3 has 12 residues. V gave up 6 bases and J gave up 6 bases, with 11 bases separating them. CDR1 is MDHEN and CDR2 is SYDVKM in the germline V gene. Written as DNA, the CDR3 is TGTGCCAGCAGAGGTCTTCAGGATGGCTACACCTTC. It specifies CASRGLQDGYTF.

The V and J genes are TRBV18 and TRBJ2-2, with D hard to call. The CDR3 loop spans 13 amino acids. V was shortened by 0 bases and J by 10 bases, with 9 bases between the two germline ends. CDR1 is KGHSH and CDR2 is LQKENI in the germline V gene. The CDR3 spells CASSPPGPVELFF. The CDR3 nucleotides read TGTGCCAGCTCACCACCGGGCCCAGTGGAGCTGTTTTTT.